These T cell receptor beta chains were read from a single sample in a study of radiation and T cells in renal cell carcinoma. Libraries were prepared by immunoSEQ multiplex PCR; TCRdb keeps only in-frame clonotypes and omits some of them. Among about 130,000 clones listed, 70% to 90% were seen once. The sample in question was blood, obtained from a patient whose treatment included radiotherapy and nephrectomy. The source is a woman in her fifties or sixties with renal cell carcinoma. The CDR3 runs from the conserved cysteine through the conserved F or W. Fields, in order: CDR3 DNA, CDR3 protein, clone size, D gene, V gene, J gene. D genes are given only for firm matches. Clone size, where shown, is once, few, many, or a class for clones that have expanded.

TGTGCCAGCAGCAAAGGGGGGACAGGGACCGAGCAGTACTTC	CASSKGGTGTEQYF	-	-	TRBV21-1	TRBJ2-7
TGTGCCAGCAGCTTAGATGCGGGGTCCTACGAGCAGTACTTC	CASSLDAGSYEQYF	-	-	TRBV7-9	TRBJ2-7
TGTGCTAGCCGGGGCGAAGAAGAGACCCAGTACTTC	CASRGEEETQYF	-	-	TRBV12-5	TRBJ2-5
TGCGCCAGCTTTCAAACAAGTGAGACCCAGTACTTC	CASFQTSETQYF	-	-	TRBV5-1	TRBJ2-5
TGCGCCAGCAGCTTGACCGGGACAGGGAATATAGGCTACACCTTC	CASSLTGTGNIGYTF	-	TRBD1	TRBV5-1	TRBJ1-2
TGTGCCAGCAGCCAAGATCTACAGGGGGGATACGAGCAGTACTTC	CASSQDLQGGYEQYF	-	TRBD1	TRBV4-2	TRBJ2-7
TGTGCCAGCAGTGGGGGACATTCGAACACTGAAGCTTTCTTT	CASSGGHSNTEAFF	-	-	TRBV6-1	TRBJ1-1
TGTGCCAGCAGCCTGAGCGGAGGGACGGTCAATGAGCAGTTCTTC	CASSLSGGTVNEQFF	once	-	TRBV7-9	TRBJ2-1
TGCGCCAGCAGCGGTAGGGGGAGCGCTGAAGCTTTCTTT	CASSGRGSAEAFF	-	-	TRBV4-1	TRBJ1-1
TGTGCCAGCAGTGAGCAGGGCAACTATGGCTACACCTTC	CASSEQGNYGYTF	-	-	TRBV2	TRBJ1-2
TGTGCCAGCTCACTCGACAGCGGGGGCCTCTCCGGGGAGCTGTTTTTT	CASSLDSGGLSGELFF	once	TRBD2	TRBV18	TRBJ2-2
TGTGCCAGCAGCTTAGCACTAGCGGGGGGCCAAGAGACCCAGTACTTC	CASSLALAGGQETQYF	-	TRBD2	TRBV7-2	TRBJ2-5
TGTGCCAGCAGTGAAAACAGGGGGCCTGGAAACACCATATATTTT	CASSENRGPGNTIYF	-	TRBD1	TRBV25-1	TRBJ1-3
TGTGCCAGCAGCCGTGCGACAGGGATGAGGACTTACAATGAGCAGTTCTTC	CASSRATGMRTYNEQFF	-	TRBD1	TRBV11-1	TRBJ2-1
TGTGCCAGCTCACCACAGGGTGAAGGCTACACCTTC	CASSPQGEGYTF	few	-	TRBV18	TRBJ1-2
TGTGCCAGTGTTATGGACAAGGACAGGGATGGGGATGAGCAGTTCTTC	CASVMDKDRDGDEQFF	-	TRBD1	TRBV19	TRBJ2-1
TGCGCCAGCAGCTTGAATGCCAACACAGATACGCAGTATTTT	CASSLNANTDTQYF	-	-	TRBV5-1	TRBJ2-3
TGTGCCAGCAGCTTAGTCACGAACGGTCAGCCCCAGCATTTT	CASSLVTNGQPQHF	-	-	TRBV7-2	TRBJ1-5
TGTGCCAGCAGCTTGGACTCCGGGACAGGCAGACGCTACACCTTC	CASSLDSGTGRRYTF	-	TRBD1	TRBV11-2	TRBJ1-2
TGTGCCAGTAACATCGGGACAGGGGCCGAGCAGTACTTC	CASNIGTGAEQYF	-	TRBD1	TRBV19	TRBJ2-7
TGTGCCAGCAGCCCGGGATCTGATGGAAACACCATATATTTT	CASSPGSDGNTIYF	-	-	TRBV11-2	TRBJ1-3
TGTGCCAGCAGCTTAGTTGCCAACTCCTACGAGCAGTACTTC	CASSLVANSYEQYF	-	-	TRBV7-9	TRBJ2-7
TGTGCCAGCAGCTTGTCCACACCCTCCTACGAGCAGTACTTC	CASSLSTPSYEQYF	-	-	TRBV5-5	TRBJ2-7
TGTGCCAGCAGCTTAGGGAGCCGGGGTAGCAATCAGCCCCAGCATTTT	CASSLGSRGSNQPQHF	-	-	TRBV7-6	TRBJ1-5
TGTGCCAGCAATTCAGATTCCCAAGAGACCCAGTACTTC	CASNSDSQETQYF	medium-sized	-	TRBV21-1	TRBJ2-5
TGTGCCAGCAGTGGGGACAGGGCACCCACTGAAGCTTTCTTT	CASSGDRAPTEAFF	-	TRBD1	TRBV6-1	TRBJ1-1
TGTGCCAGTAGGATGACAGGGGCTAATGAAAAACTGTTTTTT	CASRMTGANEKLFF	-	TRBD1	TRBV19	TRBJ1-4
TGTGCCAGTAGTATCGGGGAACCGGGGGAGCAGTACTTC	CASSIGEPGEQYF	-	-	TRBV19	TRBJ2-7
TGTGCCAGCAGTTTTTCCCCTAACACCGGGGAGCTGTTTTTT	CASSFSPNTGELFF	-	-	TRBV2	TRBJ2-2
TGCGCCAGCAGCCCCGAGGTGGACAGGGGAAACTATGGCTACACCTTC	CASSPEVDRGNYGYTF	-	TRBD1	TRBV5-1	TRBJ1-2
TGTGCCAGCTCACCACCGGCCCGCCAGTACTACGAGCAGTACTTC	CASSPPARQYYEQYF	-	-	TRBV18	TRBJ2-7
TGTGCCAGCAGCCCGGGAGATAGCTATGGCTACACCTTC	CASSPGDSYGYTF	-	-	TRBV9	TRBJ1-2
TGTGCCAGCAGCGTAAGTCTAGCGGGGGCCCTTCCCTCCTACAATGAGCAGTTCTTC	CASSVSLAGALPSYNEQFF	-	TRBD2	TRBV9	TRBJ2-1